These 13 T cell receptor beta chains were all obtained from the same sample, sequenced in a study of blood T cell repertoires in COVID-19 (dated by TCRdb to the early 2020s). Library creation used the immunoSEQ multiplex PCR assay. The clones in this table, taken by TCRdb from immuneACCESS, are in-frame only. Not every clone is retained; where verified, under half of the shortfall comes from an unresolved V gene, and the cause of the rest is unknown. A total of about 34,000 clones appear in this sample, 75% of them only once. The top ten hold about 14% of the sample. The sequenced sample was peripheral blood. Source of these receptors: a man older than 75 with active or convalescent COVID-19.

CDR3 in DNA: TGTGCCAGCAGAGATACAGGGGACGGCGGCTACACCTTC. Protein sequence: CASRDTGDGGYTF. The gene calls are TRBV28 and TRBJ1-2; TRBD1 matches at 7 bases. Germline V gene lookup returns CDR1 MDHEN and CDR2 SYDVKM. After removal of 6 bases from V and 8 bases from J, the junction contained 9 bases not matched to a gene. This CDR3 is 13 amino acids long.

The chain employs TRBV5-1 and TRBJ2-1; D ambiguous. Germline CDR1 reads SGHRS; CDR2 reads YFSETQ. The CDR3 extends over 14 amino acids. V lost 4 bases and J lost 3, with 11 bases in between. CDR3 in amino acids: CASSPRINYNEQFF. The CDR3 DNA reads TGCGCCAGCAGCCCCAGGATCAACTACAATGAGCAGTTCTTC.

The chain carries TRBV28 and TRBJ1-5; TRBD1 aligns across 7 bases. V gave up 8 bases and J gave up 6 bases; unmatched junction bases: 7. CDR1 MDHEN and CDR2 SYDVKM come from the germline V gene. The CDR3 is 13 amino acids. The CDR3 DNA is TGTGCCAGCGACAGGGTCCTAGGTCAGCCCCAGCATTTT. This gives the protein CASDRVLGQPQHF.

In DNA, the CDR3 is TGTGCCAGCTGCCGGACTAGCGGGCGGTCCTACGAGCAGTACTTC. This encodes CASCRTSGRSYEQYF. The chain has TRBV28 and TRBJ2-7, with 11 bases fitting TRBD2. The CDR3 length is 15 residues. V lost 8 bases, J lost 1 base, and 7 bases stayed unmatched. The V gene's germline CDR1 is MDHEN and CDR2 SYDVKM.

The table lists this clone with a few counts. The CDR3, as DNA: TGTGCCAGCAGTTTGGGCAGGGTTTCAGGAGGCTACACCTTC. Encoded protein: CASSLGRVSGGYTF. This sequence joins TRBV28 and TRBJ1-2; D may be TRBD1 (5 bases). V dropped 3 bases and J dropped 8 bases, with 16 bases sitting between them. CDR1 and CDR2 (germline): MDHEN, SYDVKM. CDR3 length: 14 amino acids.

V gene TRBV5-6 combines with J gene TRBJ2-7; 8 nucleotides agree with TRBD1. Trimming cost V 3 bases and J 2 bases; bases outside gene matches: 7. This CDR3 is built from 15 residues. The V gene's germline CDR1 is SGHDT and CDR2 YYEEEE. CDR3 bases: TGTGCCAGCAGCTCTGGCCGGGACAGGACCTACGAGCAGTACTTC. Its translation is CASSSGRDRTYEQYF.

The V and J genes are TRBV5-4 and TRBJ2-2; D is ambiguous. V lost 2 bases and J 2 bases, leaving 19 bases between the germline ends. Germline V gene sequence: CDR1 SGHNT, CDR2 YYREEE (reference sequence). This CDR3 contains 18 residues. CDR3 in DNA: TGTGCCAGCAGCTTTGTCTTATCTTCCGTTATTAACACCGGGGAGCTGTTTTTT. Translating it yields CASSFVLSSVINTGELFF.

This chain connects TRBV28 to TRBJ2-3; 7 nucleotides line up with TRBD2. The CDR3 has 15 residues. Looked up from germline, CDR1 is MDHEN and CDR2 is SYDVKM. J gave up 4 bases and V 7 bases, and 11 bases lay outside the gene matches. The CDR3 DNA follows: TGTGCCAGCACCAACGCGGGGGTCAGCGCAGATACGCAGTATTTT. It is translated as CASTNAGVSADTQYF.

The chain couples TRBV6-5 to TRBJ2-1, with a tentative D call TRBD2 (6 bases). Germline V gives CDR1 MNHEY, CDR2 SVGAGI. V was trimmed by 2 bases and J by 10 bases, leaving 18 bases between them. This CDR3 has 15 amino acids. The CDR3, as DNA: TGTGCCAGCAGTTACAGTCCCACGGGAGTAGGAGAGCAGTTCTTC. Its translation: CASSYSPTGVGEQFF.

V usage is TRBV2 and J usage is TRBJ2-5; D is uncertain. CDR3 size: 13 residues. V lost 6 bases and J 2 bases, leaving 10 bases between the germline ends. Germline lookup yields CDR1 SNHLY and CDR2 FYNNEI. The chain's CDR3 is CASRGQLQETQYF. In nucleotides, the CDR3 is TGTGCCAGCAGGGGCCAGCTACAAGAGACCCAGTACTTC.

This chain links TRBV7-9 with TRBJ2-5; 10 bases align to TRBD2. The CDR3 runs 18 residues. Germline loops: CDR1 SEHNR, CDR2 FQNEAQ (reference sequence). V dropped 0 bases and J dropped 3; count of bases not matched to a gene: 10. As DNA, the CDR3 is TGTGCCAGCAGCTTAGCGGCTAGCGGGAGTGTTTCCAAAGAGACCCAGTACTTC. Amino acid sequence: CASSLAASGSVSKETQYF.

This clone was seen only once. This sequence joins TRBV6-2 or TRBV6-3 and TRBJ1-2, with D possibly matching TRBD1 (5 bases). Trimming took off 0 bases at V and 6 bases at J, with 11 bases between the two ends. From germline, CDR1 is MNHEY and CDR2 SVGEGT. The CDR3 consists of 14 residues. The CDR3 nucleotides read TGTGCCAGCAGTTACTCGCCAGGGATCGATGGCTACACCTTC. It encodes CASSYSPGIDGYTF.

This chain links TRBV28 with TRBJ1-5, with D possibly TRBD1 on 5 matching bases. The CDR3 has 15 residues. V gave up 3 bases and J gave up 2 bases, with 11 bases separating them. CDR1 MDHEN and CDR2 SYDVKM come from the germline V gene. CDR3 bases: TGTGCCAGCAGTTTGTGGGGGGTCGGCAATCAGCCCCAGCATTTT. Residues: CASSLWGVGNQPQHF.